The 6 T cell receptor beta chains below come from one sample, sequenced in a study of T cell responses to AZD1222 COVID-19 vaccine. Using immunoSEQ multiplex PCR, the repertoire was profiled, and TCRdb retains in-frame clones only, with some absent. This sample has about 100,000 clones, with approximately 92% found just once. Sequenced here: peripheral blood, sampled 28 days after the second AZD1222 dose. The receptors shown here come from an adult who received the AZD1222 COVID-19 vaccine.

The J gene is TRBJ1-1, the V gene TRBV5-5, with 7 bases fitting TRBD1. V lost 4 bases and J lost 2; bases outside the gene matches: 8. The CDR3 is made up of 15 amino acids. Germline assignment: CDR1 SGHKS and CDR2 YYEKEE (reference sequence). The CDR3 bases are TGTGCCAGCAGCGACCGGACAGGAGAAAACACTGAAGCTTTCTTT. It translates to CASSDRTGENTEAFF.

CDR3 sequence: CASSLNTVNGYTF. Here the CDR3 DNA reads TGTGCCAGCAGCCTAAATACAGTAAATGGCTACACCTTC. The chain joins TRBV28 to TRBJ1-2; D is ambiguous. The V gene lost 6 bases and the J gene lost 6 bases, with 14 bases spanning the gap. The CDR3 has 13 residues. In germline, CDR1 is MDHEN, CDR2 SYDVKM.

CDR3 residues: CASSRSDEKLFF. CDR3 DNA: TGTGCCAGTAGTCGATCAGATGAAAAACTGTTTTTT. This chain connects TRBV19 to TRBJ1-4, with D uncertain. Germline V lookup: CDR1 LNHDA, CDR2 SQIVND (reference sequence). The ends were cut back, 5 bases at V and 6 bases at J, with 7 bases in the middle. The CDR3 has 12 amino acids.

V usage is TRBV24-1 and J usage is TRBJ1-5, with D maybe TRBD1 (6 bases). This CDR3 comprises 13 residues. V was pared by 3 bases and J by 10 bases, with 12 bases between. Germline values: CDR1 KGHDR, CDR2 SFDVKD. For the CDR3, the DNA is TGTGCCACCAGTGATGGTGGGGGCCATCCCCAGCATTTT. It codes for CATSDGGGHPQHF.

The CDR3 DNA reads as TGTGCCAGCAGAAGGACAGGGGGCGAGGGCGAGCAGTACTTC. Translated, it gives CASRRTGGEGEQYF. The V call is TRBV9, the J call TRBJ2-7; 11 bases are shared with TRBD1. Germline lookup yields CDR1 SGDLS and CDR2 YYNGEE. This CDR3 comprises 14 residues. With 5 bases clipped from V and 6 bases from J, the junction kept 7 bases outside the gene matches.

As DNA, the CDR3 is TGTGCCAGTCCTGACGGCCCGAATGAAAAACTGTTTTTT. This codes for CASPDGPNEKLFF. The chain carries TRBV6-4 and TRBJ1-4; D not resolved. Trimming pared 9 bases from V and 5 bases from J, leaving 13 bases between. The germline V gene encodes CDR1 MRHNA and CDR2 SNTAGT. CDR3 length equals 13 residues.